This T cell receptor beta chain was retrieved from a study of blood T cell repertoires in COVID-19. The CDR3 extends over 13 amino acids. The ends were cut back, 7 bases at V and 5 bases at J, with 14 bases in the middle. Looked up from germline, CDR1 is WSHSY and CDR2 is SAAADI. Using immunoSEQ multiplex PCR, the repertoire was profiled, and TCRdb retains in-frame clones only, with some absent. The data hold under 250,000 clones, with approximately 88% observed a single time. The sequence was collected from a woman in her 40s who had been exposed to COVID-19. The chain carries TRBV10-2 and TRBJ1-1; D not certain. The sequenced sample consisted of PBMCs or T cells enriched from blood (not recorded which). CDR3 coding DNA: TGCGCCAGCATGGACTTCTCTGGAACTGAAGCTTTCTTT. Encoded protein: CASMDFSGTEAFF.